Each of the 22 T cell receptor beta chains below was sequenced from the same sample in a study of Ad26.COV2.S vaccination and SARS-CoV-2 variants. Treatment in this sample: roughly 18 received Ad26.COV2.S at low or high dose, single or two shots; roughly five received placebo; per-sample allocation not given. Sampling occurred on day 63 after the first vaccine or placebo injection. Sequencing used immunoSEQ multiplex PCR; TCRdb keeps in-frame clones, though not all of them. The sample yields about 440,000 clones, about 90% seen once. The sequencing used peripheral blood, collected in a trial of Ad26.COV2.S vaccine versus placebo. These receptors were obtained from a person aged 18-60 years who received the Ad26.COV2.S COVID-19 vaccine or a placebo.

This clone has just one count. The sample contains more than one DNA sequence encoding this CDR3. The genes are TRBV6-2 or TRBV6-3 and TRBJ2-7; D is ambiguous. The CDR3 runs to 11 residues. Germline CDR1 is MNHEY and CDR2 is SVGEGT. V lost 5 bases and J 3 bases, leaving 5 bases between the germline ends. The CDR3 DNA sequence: TGTGCCAGCAGTAGGTTCTACGAGCAGTACTTC. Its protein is CASSRFYEQYF.

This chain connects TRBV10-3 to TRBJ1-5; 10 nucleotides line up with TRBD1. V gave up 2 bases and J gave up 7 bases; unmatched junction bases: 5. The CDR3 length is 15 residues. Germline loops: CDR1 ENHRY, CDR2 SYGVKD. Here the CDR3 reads CAISEGQGVGQPQHF. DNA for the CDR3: TGTGCCATCAGTGAGGGACAGGGGGTAGGACAGCCCCAGCATTTT.

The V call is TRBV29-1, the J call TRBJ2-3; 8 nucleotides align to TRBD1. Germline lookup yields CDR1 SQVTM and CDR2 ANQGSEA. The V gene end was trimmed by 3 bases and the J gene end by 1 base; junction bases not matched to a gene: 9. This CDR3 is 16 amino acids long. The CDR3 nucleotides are TGCAGCGTTGAGGGACAGGTAATTGGAGGCACAGATACGCAGTATTTT. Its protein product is CSVEGQVIGGTDTQYF.

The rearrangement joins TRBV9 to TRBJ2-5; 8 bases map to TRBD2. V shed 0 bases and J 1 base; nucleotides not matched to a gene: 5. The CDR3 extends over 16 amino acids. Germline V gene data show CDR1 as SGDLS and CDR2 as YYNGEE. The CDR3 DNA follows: TGTGCCAGCAGCGTAGATAGCGGGGCAGCCCAAGAGACCCAGTACTTC. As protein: CASSVDSGAAQETQYF.

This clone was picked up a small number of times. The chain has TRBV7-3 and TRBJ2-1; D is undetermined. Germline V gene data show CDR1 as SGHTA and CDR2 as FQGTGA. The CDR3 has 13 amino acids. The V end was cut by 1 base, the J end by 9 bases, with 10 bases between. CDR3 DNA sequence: TGTGCCAGCAGCTTAAGGCGTACGGGTGAGCAGTTCTTC. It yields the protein CASSLRRTGEQFF.

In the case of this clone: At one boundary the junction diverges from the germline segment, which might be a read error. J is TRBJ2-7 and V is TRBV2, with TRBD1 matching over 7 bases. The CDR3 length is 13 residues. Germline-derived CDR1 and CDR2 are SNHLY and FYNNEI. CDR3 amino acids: CASRRDSAYEQCF. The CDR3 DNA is TGTGCCAGCAGACGGGACAGTGCTTACGAGCAGTGCTTC.

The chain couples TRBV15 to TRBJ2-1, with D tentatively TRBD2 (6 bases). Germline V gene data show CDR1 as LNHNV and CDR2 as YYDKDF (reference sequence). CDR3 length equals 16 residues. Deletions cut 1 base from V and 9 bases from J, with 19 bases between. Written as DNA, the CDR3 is TGTGCCACCAGCAGAGCCCCCTTGTCGGGAGAAACTGAGCAGTTCTTC. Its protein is CATSRAPLSGETEQFF.

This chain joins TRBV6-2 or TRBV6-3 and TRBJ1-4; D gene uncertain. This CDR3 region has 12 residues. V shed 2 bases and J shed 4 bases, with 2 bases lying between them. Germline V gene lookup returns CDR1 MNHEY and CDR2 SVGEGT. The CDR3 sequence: CASSYSNEKLFF. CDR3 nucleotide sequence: TGTGCCAGCAGTTACAGTAATGAAAAACTGTTTTTT.

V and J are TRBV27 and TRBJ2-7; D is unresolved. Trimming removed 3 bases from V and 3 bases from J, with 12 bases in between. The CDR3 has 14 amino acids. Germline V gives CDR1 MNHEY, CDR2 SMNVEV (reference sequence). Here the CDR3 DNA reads TGTGCCAGCAGTTTCCTTGACCGTGGCTACGAGCAGTACTTC. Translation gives CASSFLDRGYEQYF.

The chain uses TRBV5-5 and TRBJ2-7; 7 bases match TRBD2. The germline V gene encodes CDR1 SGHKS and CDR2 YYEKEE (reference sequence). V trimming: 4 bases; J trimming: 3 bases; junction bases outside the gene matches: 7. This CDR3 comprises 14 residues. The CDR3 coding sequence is TGTGCCAGCAGCGCCGGGACTACCAACTACGAGCAGTACTTC. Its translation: CASSAGTTNYEQYF.

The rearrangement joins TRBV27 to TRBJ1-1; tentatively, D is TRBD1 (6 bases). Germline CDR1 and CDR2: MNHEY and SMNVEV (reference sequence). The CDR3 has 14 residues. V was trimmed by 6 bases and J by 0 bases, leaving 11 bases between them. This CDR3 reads CASSPTGLNTEAFF. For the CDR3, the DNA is TGTGCCAGCAGCCCGACAGGACTGAACACTGAAGCTTTCTTT.

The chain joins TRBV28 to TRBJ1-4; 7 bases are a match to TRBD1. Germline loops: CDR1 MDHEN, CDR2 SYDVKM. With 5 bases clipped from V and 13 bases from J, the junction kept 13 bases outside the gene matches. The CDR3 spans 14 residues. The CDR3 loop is CASSRQGLRMGLFF. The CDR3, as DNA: TGTGCCAGCAGTCGACAGGGACTACGTATGGGACTGTTTTTT.

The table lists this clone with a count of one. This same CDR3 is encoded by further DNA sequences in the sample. This CDR3 is CASSPYSNQPQHF. As DNA, the CDR3 is TGTGCCAGCAGTCCCTATAGCAATCAGCCCCAGCATTTT. V usage is TRBV6-5 and J usage is TRBJ1-5; D unresolved. The germline V and J ends were trimmed by 5 bases and 0 bases, with 5 bases remaining between them. In germline, CDR1 is MNHEY, CDR2 SVGAGI. There are 13 residues in the CDR3.

In DNA, the CDR3 is TGTGCCAGTGGGCCCTACACCGGGGAGCTGTTTTTT. Translating gives CASGPYTGELFF. V usage is TRBV2 and J usage is TRBJ2-2; no definite D call. Germline CDR1 and CDR2: SNHLY and FYNNEI. Trimming took 9 bases from V and 3 from J, leaving 8 bases between them. CDR3 size: 12 residues.

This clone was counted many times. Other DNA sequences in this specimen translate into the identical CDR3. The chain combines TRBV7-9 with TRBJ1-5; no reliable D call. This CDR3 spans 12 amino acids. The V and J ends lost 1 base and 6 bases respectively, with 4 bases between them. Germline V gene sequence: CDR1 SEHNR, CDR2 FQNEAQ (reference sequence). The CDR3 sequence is CASSLEGQPQHF. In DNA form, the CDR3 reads TGTGCCAGCAGCTTAGAAGGTCAGCCCCAGCATTTT.

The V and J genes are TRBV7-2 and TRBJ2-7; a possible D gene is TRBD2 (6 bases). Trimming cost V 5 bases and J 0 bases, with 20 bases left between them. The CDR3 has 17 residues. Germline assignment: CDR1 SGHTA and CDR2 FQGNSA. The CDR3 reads CASSRFLREAVSYEQYF. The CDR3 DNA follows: TGTGCCAGCAGCCGTTTCCTTAGGGAGGCAGTCTCCTACGAGCAGTACTTC. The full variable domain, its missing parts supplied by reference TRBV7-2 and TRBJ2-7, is GAGVSQSPSNKVTEKGKDVELRCDPISGHTALYWYRQSLGQGLEFLIYFQGNSAPDKSGLPSDRFSAERTGGSVSTLTIQRTQQEDSAVYLCASSRFLREAVSYEQYFGPGTRLTVT.

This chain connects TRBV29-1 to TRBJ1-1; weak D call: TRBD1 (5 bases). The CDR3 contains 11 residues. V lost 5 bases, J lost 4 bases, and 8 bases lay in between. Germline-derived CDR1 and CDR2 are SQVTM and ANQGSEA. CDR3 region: CSVWGLTEAFF. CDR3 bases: TGCAGCGTTTGGGGCCTCACTGAAGCTTTCTTT.

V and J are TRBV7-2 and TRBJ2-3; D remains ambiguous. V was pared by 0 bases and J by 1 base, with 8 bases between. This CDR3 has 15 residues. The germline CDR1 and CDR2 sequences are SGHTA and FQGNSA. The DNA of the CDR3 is TGTGCCAGCAGCTTAGCTGTATTCGGCACAGATACGCAGTATTTT. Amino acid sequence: CASSLAVFGTDTQYF. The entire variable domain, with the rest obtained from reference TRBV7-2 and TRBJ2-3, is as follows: GAGVSQSPSNKVTEKGKDVELRCDPISGHTALYWYRQSLGQGLEFLIYFQGNSAPDKSGLPSDRFSAERTGGSVSTLTIQRTQQEDSAVYLCASSLAVFGTDTQYFGPGTRLTVL.

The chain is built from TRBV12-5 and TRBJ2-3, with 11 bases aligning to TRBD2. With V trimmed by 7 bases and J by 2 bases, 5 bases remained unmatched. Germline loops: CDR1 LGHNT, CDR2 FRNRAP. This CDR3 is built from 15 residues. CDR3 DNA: TGTGCTAGTGCCCCTAGCGGGAGGTCCACAGATACGCAGTATTTT. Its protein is CASAPSGRSTDTQYF.

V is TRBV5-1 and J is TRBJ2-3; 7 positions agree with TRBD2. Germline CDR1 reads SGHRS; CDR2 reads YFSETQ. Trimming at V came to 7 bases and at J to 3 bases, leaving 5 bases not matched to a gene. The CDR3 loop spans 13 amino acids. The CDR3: CASAGVATDTQYF. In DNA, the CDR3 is TGCGCCAGCGCGGGGGTGGCGACAGATACGCAGTATTTT.

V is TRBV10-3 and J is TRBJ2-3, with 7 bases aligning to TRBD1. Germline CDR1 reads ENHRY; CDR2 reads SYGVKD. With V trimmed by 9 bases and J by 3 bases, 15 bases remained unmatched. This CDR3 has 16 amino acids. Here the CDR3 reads CAIRTQGGVGTDTQYF. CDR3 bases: TGTGCCATTCGAACTCAAGGGGGCGTGGGTACAGATACGCAGTATTTT.

In DNA form, the CDR3 reads TGTGCCAGCAGTCGCTGGGGGGGCGATGAGCAGTTCTTC. Protein sequence: CASSRWGGDEQFF. The chain links TRBV7-9 to TRBJ2-1, with D possibly TRBD2 on 7 matching bases. The ends were cut back, 6 bases at V and 8 bases at J, with 14 bases in the middle. Germline V gene lookup returns CDR1 SEHNR and CDR2 FQNEAQ (reference sequence). The CDR3 loop spans 13 amino acids.